This T cell receptor (beta chain) was obtained from a study of Graves' ophthalmopathy and Graves' hyperthyroidism. The wider study: Blood was drawn at initial diagnosis, before any treatment.

General study points: Most expanded clonotypes from thyroid (those above 0.001 frequency) were also found in blood.

This clonotype was seen only a few times. As yet, its antigen is unknown. The CDR3 length is 15 residues. Germline trimming cut 4 bases from V and 4 bases from J; bases unmatched to any gene: 7. CDR1 and CDR2 (germline): SGHRS, YFSETQ. CDR3 regions of TCR beta were amplified from RNA transcripts. An initial RT-PCR round employing HTBI primers preceded a second-round multiplex PCR. In TCRdb, the multiplex PCR reads were re-called with MiXCR into one record per CDR3 protein. The table records hundreds of thousands of distinct CDR3 sequences, roughly 14% of them present only once. The receptor's source is a woman younger than 35 with stable Graves' hyperthyroidism. The sample taken for sequencing was peripheral blood. V and J are TRBV5-1 and TRBJ2-5; 10 bases match TRBD2. In DNA form, the CDR3 reads TGCGCCAGCAGCAATCCTAGCGGGGGCCCAGAGACCCAGTACTTC. Residues: CASSNPSGGPETQYF.